Listed here are 17 T cell receptor beta chains from one sample, sequenced in a study of blood T cell repertoires in COVID-19. The repertoire was sequenced with immunoSEQ multiplex PCR; TCRdb's copy has only in-frame clones and lacks some. The data contain some 110,000 clones, roughly 85% of them singletons. Input material: peripheral blood. These receptors all come from a woman at least 80 years old with COVID-19, enrolled during active disease.

The chain recombines TRBV5-1 with TRBJ2-5, with 7 positions matching TRBD2. From germline, CDR1 is SGHRS and CDR2 YFSETQ. V shed 4 bases, J shed 2 bases, and the junction held 11 bases outside the gene matches. The CDR3 consists of 16 residues. In nucleotides, the CDR3 is TGCGCCAGCAGCCCGTCCGAGAGAGCGGGACAAGAGACCCAGTACTTC. Its translation: CASSPSERAGQETQYF.

The chain couples TRBV6-2 or TRBV6-3 to TRBJ2-1, with 10 bases lining up with TRBD1. The CDR3 runs to 15 residues. The junction had 10 bases not matched to a gene; V was cut back by 6 bases and J by 8 bases. The germline CDR1 and CDR2 sequences are MNHEY and SVGEGT. Here the CDR3 reads CASSSGGQGIYEQFF. CDR3 DNA sequence: TGTGCCAGCAGCTCCGGGGGACAGGGGATCTATGAGCAGTTCTTC.

V usage is TRBV7-3 and J usage is TRBJ2-3; 8 nucleotides match TRBD2. J gave up 2 bases and V 1 base, and 2 bases lay outside the gene matches. This CDR3 is built from 15 residues. Germline CDR1 and CDR2: SGHTA and FQGTGA. CDR3 DNA: TGTGCCAGCAGCTTAAAACTAGCGGACACAGATACGCAGTATTTT. Amino acids: CASSLKLADTDTQYF. The variable domain in full, completed from reference TRBV7-3 and TRBJ2-3, reads GAGVSQTPSNKVTEKGKYVELRCDPISGHTALYWYRQSLGQGPEFLIYFQGTGAADDSGLPNDRFFAVRPEGSVSTLKIQRTERGDSAVYLCASSLKLADTDTQYFGPGTRLTVL.

V and J are TRBV6-1 and TRBJ1-6, with 9 bases that match TRBD1. Unmatched junction bases numbered 18, after V lost 2 bases and J lost 7 bases. CDR3 length: 20 amino acids. Per the germline V gene, CDR1 is MNHNS and CDR2 is SASEGT. The CDR3 region has the DNA TGTGCCAGCAGTGAAAGTGGGGGACAGGGCATCCCCCTCACGAATTCACCCCTCCACTTT. It encodes CASSESGGQGIPLTNSPLHF.

Only one count was recorded for this clone. The genes are TRBV14 and TRBJ2-7, with no clear D. CDR3 length equals 12 residues. The germline V gene has CDR1 SGHDN and CDR2 FVKESK. V was trimmed by 0 bases and J by 5 bases, leaving 5 bases between them. The CDR3: CASSQDFNEQYF. Written as DNA, the CDR3 is TGTGCCAGCAGCCAAGATTTCAACGAGCAGTACTTC.

This chain uses TRBV7-6 with TRBJ2-7, with 7 bases that match TRBD1. Germline CDR1 and CDR2: SGHVS and FNYEAQ. Trimming took 5 bases from V and 7 from J; bases not matched to a gene: 5. The CDR3 consists of 12 residues. The CDR3 nucleotides read TGTGCCAGCAGCCACAGGGGCGGAGAGCAGTACTTC. Its protein product is CASSHRGGEQYF.

V and J are TRBV9 and TRBJ2-2; a weak D match, TRBD1 (7 bases). Trimming took 3 bases from V and 3 from J, leaving 18 bases between them. The CDR3 is 17 amino acids. Germline assignment: CDR1 SGDLS and CDR2 YYNGEE. CDR3 bases: TGTGCCAGCAGCGGTGTACCGGGACAGCGGGACACCGGGGAGCTGTTTTTT. Translating it yields CASSGVPGQRDTGELFF.

The chain employs TRBV7-8 and TRBJ1-5; D is possibly TRBD1 (5 bases). Germline V CDR1 and CDR2: SGHVS, FQNEAQ. The CDR3 spans 15 residues. V was shortened by 2 bases and J by 4 bases, with 12 bases between the two germline ends. This CDR3 is CASSLSGGGNQPQHF. The DNA of the CDR3 is TGTGCCAGCAGCTTAAGCGGGGGGGGGAATCAGCCCCAGCATTTT. Filled out from reference TRBV7-8 and TRBJ1-5, the complete variable domain reads GAGVSQSPRYKVAKRGQDVALRCDPISGHVSLFWYQQALGQGPEFLTYFQNEAQLDKSGLPSDRFFAERPEGSVSTLKIQRTQQEDSAVYLCASSLSGGGNQPQHFGDGTRLSIL.

V and J are TRBV28 and TRBJ2-1, with 7 bases lining up with TRBD2. This CDR3 region has 14 residues. The germline CDR1 and CDR2 sequences are MDHEN and SYDVKM. Unmatched junction bases numbered 5, after V lost 3 bases and J lost 6 bases. CDR3 nucleotides: TGTGCCAGCAGTTTCTTAGCGGGCCTCAATGAGCAGTTCTTC. This translates into CASSFLAGLNEQFF.

The V and J genes are TRBV23-1 and TRBJ2-1, with D unclear. Being an ORF, TRBV23-1 has a function that is uncertain. This CDR3 comprises 18 residues. V lost 2 bases, J lost 0 bases, and 17 bases lay in between. The CDR3, as DNA: TGCGCCAGCAGTCAACCCCCTTGGCAACCCTCCTCCTACAATGAGCAGTTCTTC. Translated: CASSQPPWQPSSYNEQFF.

A few counts support this clone. The rearrangement uses TRBV28 and TRBJ1-6, with TRBD1 matching 9 bases. The CDR3 runs 15 residues. V trimming: 6 bases; J trimming: 7 bases; junction bases outside the gene matches: 7. Germline-derived CDR1 and CDR2 are MDHEN and SYDVKM. CDR3 DNA sequence: TGTGCCAGCAGCCTCACCGGGACAGGGAATTCACCCCTCCACTTT. Amino acid sequence: CASSLTGTGNSPLHF.

V gene TRBV19 combines with J gene TRBJ2-7, with 10 bases lining up with TRBD2. The V gene end was trimmed by 4 bases and the J gene end by 5 bases; junction bases not matched to a gene: 8. CDR3 length: 15 amino acids. Germline CDR1 LNHDA, CDR2 SQIVND (reference sequence). CDR3 nucleotides: TGTGCCAGTAGTACCCCTAGCGGGAGTAAGAACGAGCAGTACTTC. Translated, it gives CASSTPSGSKNEQYF.

The chain employs TRBV19 and TRBJ1-5; TRBD1 matches at 7 bases. The germline V gene has CDR1 LNHDA and CDR2 SQIVND (reference sequence). The CDR3 has 14 residues. Trimming removed 3 bases from V and 9 bases from J; junction bases left unmatched: 8. The CDR3 here is CASSMGQGVVPQHF. CDR3 bases: TGTGCCAGTAGTATGGGGCAGGGGGTGGTGCCCCAGCATTTT. Full variable domain (remainder filled in from reference TRBV19 and TRBJ1-5): DGGITQSPKYLFRKEGQNVTLSCEQNLNHDAMYWYRQDPGQGLRLIYYSQIVNDFQKGDIAEGYSVSREKKESFPLTVTSAQKNPTAFYLCASSMGQGVVPQHFGDGTRLSIL.

V is TRBV2 and J is TRBJ2-7; 12 nucleotides agree with TRBD2. V was pared by 8 bases and J by 7 bases, with 3 bases of the junction left unmatched. In germline, CDR1 is SNHLY, CDR2 FYNNEI. The CDR3 sequence is 12 residues long. This CDR3 is CASRGLAGEQYF. In DNA, the CDR3 is TGTGCCAGCCGGGGACTAGCGGGTGAGCAGTACTTC.

The chain links TRBV28 to TRBJ2-7, with 9 bases fitting TRBD1. Germline V gene sequence: CDR1 MDHEN, CDR2 SYDVKM. The CDR3 has 15 amino acids. The trim removed 6 bases at V and 5 bases at J, leaving 11 bases unmatched. Here the CDR3 DNA reads TGTGCCAGCAGACCCGTGACAGGGGGACTGAACGAGCAGTACTTC. This translates into CASRPVTGGLNEQYF.

This chain links TRBV5-1 with TRBJ2-7, with 9 bases identical to TRBD2. The V gene end was trimmed by 4 bases and the J gene end by 6 bases; junction bases not matched to a gene: 14. The CDR3 runs 16 residues. CDR1 SGHRS and CDR2 YFSETQ come from the germline V gene. CDR3 nucleotide sequence: TGCGCCAGCAGCCCACAGGTTCTAGCGGGATTGGGCGAGCAGTACTTC. Translation gives CASSPQVLAGLGEQYF.

This chain joins TRBV5-6 and TRBJ2-5; 11 bases agree with TRBD1. Trimming took 4 bases from V and 7 from J; bases not matched to a gene: 9. Per the germline V gene, CDR1 is SGHDT and CDR2 is YYEEEE. The CDR3 has 15 amino acids. CDR3 nucleotides: TGTGCCAGCAGCAAGGGACAGGGGGTATCGGGGACCCAGTACTTC. Translating gives CASSKGQGVSGTQYF.